This T cell receptor (beta chain) was identified during a study of cytomegalovirus exposure and HLA in healthy donors. V lost 3 bases and J lost 8, with 16 bases in between. This CDR3 comprises 15 residues. Germline V gene data show CDR1 as LNHDA and CDR2 as SQIVND (reference sequence). PCR involved 60 Vbeta and 13 Jbeta primers. Produced via immunoSEQ multiplex PCR; TCRdb's table is partial and in-frame only. The sample has about 150,000 clones, under 85% seen once. Sequenced input: PBMCs. The origin of this receptor is a man between 18 and 35 years old in good health and CMV-seronegative. V gene TRBV19 combines with J gene TRBJ1-4; possibly TRBD1 for D (6 bases). The CDR3 reads CASSIRTGPREKLFF. The CDR3 DNA follows: TGTGCCAGTAGTATCCGTACAGGGCCACGGGAAAAACTGTTTTTT.